These T cell receptor beta chains were read from a single sample in a study of vaccination and CD4 T cells after COVID-19. In TCRdb, the PCR reads were re-called with MiXCR into one record per CDR3 protein. The sample records about 8,200 distinct CDR3 sequences, 40% to 55% being singletons. What these receptors recognize is not known. Sequences were obtained from CD4+ T cells from blood, cultured in vitro. The receptors originated from a human donor in good health. Both conserved end residues are part of each CDR3. Each record gives: J gene, clone size, D gene, V gene, CDR3 DNA, CDR3 protein. D genes are given only for firm matches. Rows give clone size only sometimes, using once, few, many, or a class for an expanded clone.

J: TRBJ1-6; size: -; D: -; V: TRBV2; DNA: TGTGCCAGCAGTGAAATGAGTCGGTATAATTCACCCCTCCACTTT; CDR3: CASSEMSRYNSPLHF
J: TRBJ2-7; size: -; D: TRBD1; V: TRBV24-1; DNA: TGTGCCACCAGTGACTGGACAGGGAGCGAGCAGTACTTC; CDR3: CATSDWTGSEQYF
J: TRBJ1-6; size: -; D: TRBD1; V: TRBV29-1; DNA: TGCAGCGTTGCGGGACAGGCGAATTCACCCCTCCACTTT; CDR3: CSVAGQANSPLHF
J: TRBJ1-3; size: -; D: -; V: TRBV7-8; DNA: TGTGCCAGCAGCCATGCCCCCACGGACTCTGGAAACACCATATATTTT; CDR3: CASSHAPTDSGNTIYF
J: TRBJ1-1; size: -; D: -; V: TRBV5-6; DNA: TGTGCCAGCACGCGGGGGGGGGCGGTGAACACTGAAGCTTTCTTT; CDR3: CASTRGGAVNTEAFF
J: TRBJ2-5; size: few; D: TRBD2; V: TRBV20-1; DNA: TGCAGTGCTAAACTAGCGGGGGCACGGGAGACCCAGTACTTC; CDR3: CSAKLAGARETQYF
J: TRBJ2-3; size: -; D: TRBD2; V: TRBV5-1; DNA: TGCGCCAGCAGCTTTGGGCTAGCGGGAAGGTCAGATACGCAGTATTTT; CDR3: CASSFGLAGRSDTQYF
J: TRBJ1-1; size: few; D: -; V: TRBV11-2; DNA: TGTGCCAGCAGCTTATACGCAGGGGATAACACTGAAGCTTTCTTT; CDR3: CASSLYAGDNTEAFF
J: TRBJ2-7; size: once; D: -; V: TRBV15; DNA: TGTGCCACCAGCAGAGATTGGGGGGCGGCCTACGAGCAGTACTTC; CDR3: CATSRDWGAAYEQYF
J: TRBJ1-1; size: -; D: -; V: TRBV25-1; DNA: TGTGCCAGCAGTAGCGGTACCCACGCTTTCTTT; CDR3: CASSSGTHAFF
J: TRBJ1-1; size: -; D: TRBD1; V: TRBV20-1; DNA: TGCAGTGCTTCGGGACAGGCGGCAGGTACTCCTGAAGCTTTCTTT; CDR3: CSASGQAAGTPEAFF
J: TRBJ2-5; size: -; D: -; V: TRBV2; DNA: TGTGCCAGCAGTGGAAGATGGGGTGAGGAGACCCAGTACTTC; CDR3: CASSGRWGEETQYF
J: TRBJ1-2; size: medium-sized; D: -; V: TRBV6-2/TRBV6-3; DNA: TGTGCCAGCAGCCTCCTTTCGACCTATGGCTACACCTTC; CDR3: CASSLLSTYGYTF
J: TRBJ2-7; size: -; D: -; V: TRBV2; DNA: TGTGCCAGCCGGCGGCAATCCTACGAGCAGTACTTC; CDR3: CASRRQSYEQYF
J: TRBJ2-2; size: once; D: -; V: TRBV19; DNA: TGTGCCAGTAGTATAGTCTTCAGGAACACCGGGGAGCTGTTTTTT; CDR3: CASSIVFRNTGELFF
J: TRBJ1-2; size: -; D: -; V: TRBV4-2; DNA: TGTGCCAGCAGCCAAGATCGGTCAAACTATGGCTACACCTTC; CDR3: CASSQDRSNYGYTF
J: TRBJ2-1; size: -; D: -; V: TRBV28; DNA: TGTGCCAGCAGTTTAGGAGGTGAGCAGTTCTTC; CDR3: CASSLGGEQFF
J: TRBJ1-6; size: -; D: -; V: TRBV5-4; DNA: TGTGCCAGCAGTTTTGGCCTGAATTCACCCCTCCACTTT; CDR3: CASSFGLNSPLHF
J: TRBJ2-7; size: few; D: TRBD2; V: TRBV6-5; DNA: TGTGCCAGCAGTTTAACCTCTACTGGCGGGGGTTACGAGCAGTACTTC; CDR3: CASSLTSTGGGYEQYF
J: TRBJ1-1; size: -; D: -; V: TRBV2; DNA: TGTGCCAGCAGTCTTGTCACTGAAGCTTTCTTT; CDR3: CASSLVTEAFF
J: TRBJ2-5; size: -; D: TRBD1; V: TRBV24-1; DNA: TGTGCCACCAGTGTGACAGGGGGAGAGACCCAGTACTTC; CDR3: CATSVTGGETQYF
J: TRBJ2-7; size: -; D: TRBD2; V: TRBV20-1; DNA: TGCAGTGCTAGAGATCGGGCTAGCGGAAAATTCCACGAGCAGTACTTC; CDR3: CSARDRASGKFHEQYF
J: TRBJ1-5; size: -; D: -; V: TRBV7-2; DNA: TGTGCCAGCAGCTTTTCCTTGGGTCAGCCCCAGCATTTT; CDR3: CASSFSLGQPQHF
J: TRBJ1-5; size: -; D: -; V: TRBV15; DNA: TGTGCCACCAGCAGTAAGTGGCCGGGATCCCAACCGGTGTCGCCCCAGCATTTT; CDR3: CATSSKWPGSQPVSPQHF
J: TRBJ1-6; size: -; D: -; V: TRBV6-5; DNA: TGTGCCAGCAGTTACTCAAGGCCAGGGTACTCACCCCTCCACTTT; CDR3: CASSYSRPGYSPLHF
J: TRBJ2-1; size: -; D: -; V: TRBV20-1; DNA: TGCAGTGCCCCTCAGCTGGAGCGAGGCAATGAGCAGTTCTTC; CDR3: CSAPQLERGNEQFF
J: TRBJ1-6; size: few; D: TRBD1; V: TRBV19; DNA: TGTGCCAGTAGCGGACAGGGGTATAATTCACCCCTCCACTTT; CDR3: CASSGQGYNSPLHF
J: TRBJ1-5; size: -; D: -; V: TRBV28; DNA: TGTGCCAGCACCCTACCGGGACAGCCCCAGCATTTT; CDR3: CASTLPGQPQHF
J: TRBJ2-2; size: -; D: TRBD1; V: TRBV19; DNA: TGTGCCAGTAGTGTCGGGACAGCCAACACCGGGGAGCTGTTTTTT; CDR3: CASSVGTANTGELFF
J: TRBJ1-1; size: few; D: -; V: TRBV20-1; DNA: TGCAGTGCTAGCAGAAGGGGGGTAAACACTGAAGCTTTCTTT; CDR3: CSASRRGVNTEAFF
J: TRBJ2-7; size: -; D: -; V: TRBV7-2; DNA: TGTGCCAGCAGCTCGCCGACGGACTACGAGCAGTACTTC; CDR3: CASSSPTDYEQYF
J: TRBJ2-3; size: -; D: TRBD1; V: TRBV12-3/TRBV12-4; DNA: TGTGCCAGCAGTTTACAGGGGGTATTCCTCACAGATACGCAGTATTTT; CDR3: CASSLQGVFLTDTQYF
J: TRBJ1-1; size: few; D: -; V: TRBV6-1; DNA: TGTGCCAGCAGCCGGGGGGGGCTCGGCACTGAAGCTTTCTTT; CDR3: CASSRGGLGTEAFF
J: TRBJ1-3; size: few; D: -; V: TRBV15; DNA: TGTGCCACCAGCAGAGATGAGGCAGGAATCCTAGGAAACACCATATATTTT; CDR3: CATSRDEAGILGNTIYF
J: TRBJ1-1; size: -; D: -; V: TRBV6-2/TRBV6-3; DNA: TGTGCCAGCACTTTCGGGGGGTACACTGAAGCTTTCTTT; CDR3: CASTFGGYTEAFF
J: TRBJ1-2; size: -; D: TRBD1; V: TRBV27; DNA: TGTGCCAGCAGCTACACAGGGGCCTATGGCTACACCTTC; CDR3: CASSYTGAYGYTF
J: TRBJ2-7; size: -; D: TRBD1; V: TRBV11-2; DNA: TGTGCCAGCAGCTTAGGGACAGGGGTACACGAGCAGTACTTC; CDR3: CASSLGTGVHEQYF
J: TRBJ2-5; size: -; D: TRBD2; V: TRBV4-3; DNA: TGCGCCAGCAGCGGACTAGCGGGGGGACCCCAAGAGACCCAGTACTTC; CDR3: CASSGLAGGPQETQYF
J: TRBJ2-5; size: few; D: -; V: TRBV7-2; DNA: TGTGCCAGCAGCTTAGAACGGACACGTGAGACCCAGTACTTC; CDR3: CASSLERTRETQYF
J: TRBJ2-7; size: -; D: TRBD2; V: TRBV28; DNA: TGTGCCAGCAGTTTGGTAACGGGGGGGTCATTAATCGGGCAGTACTTC; CDR3: CASSLVTGGSLIGQYF
J: TRBJ1-2; size: -; D: -; V: TRBV5-4; DNA: TGTGCCAGCAGCGGGAAGGCAGGATCTAACTATGGCTACACCTTC; CDR3: CASSGKAGSNYGYTF